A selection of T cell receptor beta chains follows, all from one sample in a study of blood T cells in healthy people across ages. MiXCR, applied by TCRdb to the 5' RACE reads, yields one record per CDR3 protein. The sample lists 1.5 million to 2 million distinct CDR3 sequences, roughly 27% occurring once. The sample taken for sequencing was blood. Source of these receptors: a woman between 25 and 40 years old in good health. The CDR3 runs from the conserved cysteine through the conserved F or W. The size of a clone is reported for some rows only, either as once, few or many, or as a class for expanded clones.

CDR3 protein: CASTETGGYSEQFF
V gene: TRBV10-2
clone size: many
J gene: TRBJ2-1

CDR3 protein: CSVDGADSKGASYNEQFF
V gene: TRBV29-1
clone size: -
J gene: TRBJ2-1

CDR3 protein: CASSDKPPPGPYGYTF
V gene: TRBV10-2
clone size: -
J gene: TRBJ1-2

CDR3 protein: CASSVRLAGETQYF
V gene: TRBV7-6
clone size: many
J gene: TRBJ2-5

CDR3 protein: CSARGGSGPTYTQYF
V gene: TRBV29-1
clone size: -
J gene: TRBJ2-3

CDR3 protein: CSVEDRGQGKREQYF
V gene: TRBV29-1
clone size: -
J gene: TRBJ2-5

CDR3 protein: CASRRGEGVRRETQYF
V gene: TRBV19
clone size: -
J gene: TRBJ2-5

CDR3 protein: CASGRRGPGELFF
V gene: TRBV27
clone size: -
J gene: TRBJ2-2

CDR3 protein: CASSDPRNRPDAQYF
V gene: TRBV25-1
clone size: -
J gene: TRBJ2-3

CDR3 protein: CASSSAPVGQGHIQYF
V gene: TRBV28
clone size: -
J gene: TRBJ2-4